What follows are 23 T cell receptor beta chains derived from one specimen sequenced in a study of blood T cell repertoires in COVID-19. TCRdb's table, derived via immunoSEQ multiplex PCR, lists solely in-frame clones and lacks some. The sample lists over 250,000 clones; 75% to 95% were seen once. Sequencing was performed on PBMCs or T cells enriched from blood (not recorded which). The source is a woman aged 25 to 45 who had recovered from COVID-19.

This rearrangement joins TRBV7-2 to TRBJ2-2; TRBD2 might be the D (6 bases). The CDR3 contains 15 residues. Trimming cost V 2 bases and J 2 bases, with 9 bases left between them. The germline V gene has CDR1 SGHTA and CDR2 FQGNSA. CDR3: CASSLRDFNTGELFF. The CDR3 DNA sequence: TGTGCCAGCAGCTTAAGGGACTTTAACACCGGGGAGCTGTTTTTT.

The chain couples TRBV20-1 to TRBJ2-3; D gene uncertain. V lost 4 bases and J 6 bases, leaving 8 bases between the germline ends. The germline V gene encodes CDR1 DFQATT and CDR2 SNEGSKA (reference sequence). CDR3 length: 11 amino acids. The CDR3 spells CSAMSSDTQYF. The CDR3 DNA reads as TGCAGTGCTATGAGTTCCGATACGCAGTATTTT.

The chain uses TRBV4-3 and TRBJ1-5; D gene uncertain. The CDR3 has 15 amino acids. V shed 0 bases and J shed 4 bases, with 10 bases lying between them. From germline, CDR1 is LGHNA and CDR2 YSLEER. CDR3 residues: CASSQEGRLNQPQHF. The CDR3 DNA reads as TGCGCCAGCAGCCAAGAGGGCAGGTTAAATCAGCCCCAGCATTTT.

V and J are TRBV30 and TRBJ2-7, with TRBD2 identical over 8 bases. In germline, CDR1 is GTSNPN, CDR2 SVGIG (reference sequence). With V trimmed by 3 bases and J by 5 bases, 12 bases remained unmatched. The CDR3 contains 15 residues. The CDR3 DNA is TGTGCCTGGAGCGGAGTAGCGGGATCTAAGGACGAGCAGTACTTC. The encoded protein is CAWSGVAGSKDEQYF.

The CDR3 region is CASSSRGAGGSLAKNIQYF. CDR3 sequence (DNA): TGTGCCAGCAGCTCAAGGGGAGCGGGAGGCTCCTTAGCCAAAAACATTCAGTACTTC. This sequence joins TRBV13 and TRBJ2-4, with 9 bases identical to TRBD2. Looked up from germline, CDR1 is PRHDT and CDR2 is FYEKMQ (reference sequence). The CDR3 has 19 residues. The V gene end was trimmed by 4 bases and the J gene end by 0 bases; junction bases not matched to a gene: 13.

The CDR3 is CASSLAAYNEQFF. The CDR3 nucleotides are TGTGCCAGTAGCCTAGCGGCCTACAATGAGCAGTTCTTC. The chain uses TRBV19 and TRBJ2-1; the match to TRBD2 covers 7 bases. Germline V gene sequence: CDR1 LNHDA, CDR2 SQIVND (reference sequence). The CDR3 length is 13 residues. J lost 2 bases, V lost 6 bases, and 1 base had no gene match.

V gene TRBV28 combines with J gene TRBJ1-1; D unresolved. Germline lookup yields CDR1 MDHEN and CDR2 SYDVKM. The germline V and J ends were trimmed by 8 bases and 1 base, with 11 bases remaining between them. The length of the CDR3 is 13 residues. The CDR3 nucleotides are TGTGCCAGCGTCAGTACAGCGAACACTGAAGCTTTCTTT. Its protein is CASVSTANTEAFF.

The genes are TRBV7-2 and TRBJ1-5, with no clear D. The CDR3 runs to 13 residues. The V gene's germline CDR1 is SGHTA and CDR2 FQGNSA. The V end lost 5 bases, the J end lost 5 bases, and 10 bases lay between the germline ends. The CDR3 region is CASSPWRDQPQHF. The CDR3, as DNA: TGTGCCAGCAGCCCCTGGAGGGATCAGCCCCAGCATTTT.

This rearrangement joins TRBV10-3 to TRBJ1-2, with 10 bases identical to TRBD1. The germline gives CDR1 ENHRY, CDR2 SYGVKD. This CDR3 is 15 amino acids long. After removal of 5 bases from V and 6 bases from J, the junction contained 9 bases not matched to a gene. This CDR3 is CAISWDRGPRDGYTF. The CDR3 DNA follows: TGTGCCATCAGTTGGGACAGGGGCCCTCGGGATGGCTACACCTTC.

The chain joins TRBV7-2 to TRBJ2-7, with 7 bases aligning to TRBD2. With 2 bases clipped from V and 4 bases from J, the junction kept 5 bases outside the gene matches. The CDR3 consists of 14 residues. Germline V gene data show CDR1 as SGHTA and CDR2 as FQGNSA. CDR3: CASSLMGGWYEQYF. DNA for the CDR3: TGTGCCAGCAGCTTAATGGGAGGGTGGTACGAGCAGTACTTC.

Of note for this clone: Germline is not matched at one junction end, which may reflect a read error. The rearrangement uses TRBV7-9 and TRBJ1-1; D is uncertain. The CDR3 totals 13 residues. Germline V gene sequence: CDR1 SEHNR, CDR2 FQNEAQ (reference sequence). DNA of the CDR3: TGTGCCAGCAGCCACCTGGAGGACCGGCCGGTAATCTTT. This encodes CASSHLEDRPVIF.

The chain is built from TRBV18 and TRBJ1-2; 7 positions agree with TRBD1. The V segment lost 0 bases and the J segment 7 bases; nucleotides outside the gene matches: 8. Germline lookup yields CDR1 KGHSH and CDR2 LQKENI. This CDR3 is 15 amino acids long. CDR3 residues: CASSPPQGIYGGYTF. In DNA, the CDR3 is TGTGCCAGCTCACCACCACAGGGGATATACGGTGGCTACACCTTC.

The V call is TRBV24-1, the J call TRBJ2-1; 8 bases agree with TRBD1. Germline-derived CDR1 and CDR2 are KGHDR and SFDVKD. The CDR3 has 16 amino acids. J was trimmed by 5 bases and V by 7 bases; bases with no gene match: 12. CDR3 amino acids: CATSSVTGQGNNEQFF. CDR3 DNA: TGTGCCACCAGCAGTGTAACAGGACAGGGTAACAATGAGCAGTTCTTC.

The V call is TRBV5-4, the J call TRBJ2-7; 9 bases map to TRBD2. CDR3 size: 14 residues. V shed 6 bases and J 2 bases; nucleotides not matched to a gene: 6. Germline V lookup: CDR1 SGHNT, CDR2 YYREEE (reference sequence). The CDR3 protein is CASNEREAPYEQYF. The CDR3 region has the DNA TGTGCCAGCAACGAGCGGGAGGCCCCCTACGAGCAGTACTTC. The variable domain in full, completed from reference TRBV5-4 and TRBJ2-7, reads ETGVTQSPTHLIKTRGQQVTLRCSSQSGHNTVSWYQQALGQGPQFIFQYYREEENGRGNFPPRFSGLQFPNYSSELNVNALELDDSALYLCASNEREAPYEQYFGPGTRLTVT.

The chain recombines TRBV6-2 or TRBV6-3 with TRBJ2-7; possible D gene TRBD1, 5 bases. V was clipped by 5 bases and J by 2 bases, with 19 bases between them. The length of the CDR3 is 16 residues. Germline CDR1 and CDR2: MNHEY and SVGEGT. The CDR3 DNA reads TGTGCCAGCAGTCCCACAGGACGTGCTCGTGCCTACGAGCAGTACTTC. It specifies CASSPTGRARAYEQYF.

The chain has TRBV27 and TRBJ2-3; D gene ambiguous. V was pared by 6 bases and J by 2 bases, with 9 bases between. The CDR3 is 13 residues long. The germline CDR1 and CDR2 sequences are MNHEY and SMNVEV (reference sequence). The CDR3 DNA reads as TGTGCCAGCAGACCCAGTTTCACAGATACGCAGTATTTT. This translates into CASRPSFTDTQYF.

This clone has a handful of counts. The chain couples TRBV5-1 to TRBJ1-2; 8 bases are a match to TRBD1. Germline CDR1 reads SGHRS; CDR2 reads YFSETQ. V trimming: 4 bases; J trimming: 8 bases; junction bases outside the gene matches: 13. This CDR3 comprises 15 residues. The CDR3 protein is CASSTGQDKNGGYTF. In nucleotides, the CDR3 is TGCGCCAGCAGCACGGGACAGGATAAGAACGGAGGCTACACCTTC.

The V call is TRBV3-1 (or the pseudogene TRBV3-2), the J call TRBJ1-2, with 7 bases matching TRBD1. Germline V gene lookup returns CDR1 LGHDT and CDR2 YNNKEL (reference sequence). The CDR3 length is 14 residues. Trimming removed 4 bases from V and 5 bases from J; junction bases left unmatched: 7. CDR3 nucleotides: TGTGCCAGCAGCCCCCTCATCAGGGGGTATGGCTACACCTTC. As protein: CASSPLIRGYGYTF.

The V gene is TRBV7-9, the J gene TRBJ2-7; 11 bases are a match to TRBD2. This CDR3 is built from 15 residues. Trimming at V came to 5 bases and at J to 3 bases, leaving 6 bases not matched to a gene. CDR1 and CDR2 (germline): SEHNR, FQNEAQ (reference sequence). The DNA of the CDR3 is TGTGCCAGCAGCCGCACTAGCGGGAGTCTCTACGAGCAGTACTTC. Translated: CASSRTSGSLYEQYF.

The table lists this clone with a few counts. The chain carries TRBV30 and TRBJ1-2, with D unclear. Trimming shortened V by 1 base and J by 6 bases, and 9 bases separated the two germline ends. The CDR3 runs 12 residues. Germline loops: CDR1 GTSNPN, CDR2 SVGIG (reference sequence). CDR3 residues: CAWSDVADGYTF. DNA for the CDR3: TGTGCCTGGAGTGATGTCGCAGATGGCTACACCTTC.

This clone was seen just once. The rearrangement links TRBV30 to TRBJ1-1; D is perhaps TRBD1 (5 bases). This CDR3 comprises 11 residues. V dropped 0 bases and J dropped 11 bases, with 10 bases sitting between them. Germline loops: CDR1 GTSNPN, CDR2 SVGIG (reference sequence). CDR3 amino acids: CAWSVGGMAFF. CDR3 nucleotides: TGTGCCTGGAGTGTTGGGGGGATGGCTTTCTTT.

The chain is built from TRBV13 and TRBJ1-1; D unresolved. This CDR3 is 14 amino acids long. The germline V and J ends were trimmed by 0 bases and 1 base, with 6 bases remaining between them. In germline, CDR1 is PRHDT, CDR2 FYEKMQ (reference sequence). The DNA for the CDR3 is TGTGCCAGCAGCTTAGGCACTGAGAACACTGAAGCTTTCTTT. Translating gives CASSLGTENTEAFF.

The CDR3 nucleotides are TGCAGTGCTAGTCCTTCCGAGACCCAGTACTTC. This translates into CSASPSETQYF. This chain uses TRBV20-1 with TRBJ2-5; D call uncertain. With 3 bases removed from V and 5 bases from J, the gap between germline ends came to 7 bases. Germline V gives CDR1 DFQATT, CDR2 SNEGSKA (reference sequence). The CDR3 contains 11 residues.